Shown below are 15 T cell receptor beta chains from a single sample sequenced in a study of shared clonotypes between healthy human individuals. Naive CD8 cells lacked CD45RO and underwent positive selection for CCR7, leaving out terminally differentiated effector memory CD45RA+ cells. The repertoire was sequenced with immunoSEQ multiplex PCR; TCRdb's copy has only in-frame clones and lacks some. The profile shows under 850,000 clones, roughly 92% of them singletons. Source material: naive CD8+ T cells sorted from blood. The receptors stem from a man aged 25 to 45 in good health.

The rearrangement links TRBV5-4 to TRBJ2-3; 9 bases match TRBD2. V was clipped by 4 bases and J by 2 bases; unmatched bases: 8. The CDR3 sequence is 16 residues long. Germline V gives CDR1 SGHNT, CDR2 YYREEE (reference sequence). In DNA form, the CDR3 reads TGTGCCAGCAGCCACGGGACTAGCCGCGCCACAGATACGCAGTATTTT. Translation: CASSHGTSRATDTQYF.

The CDR3 reads CASSLETGWADTQYF. The CDR3 DNA sequence: TGTGCCAGCAGCTTAGAGACAGGCTGGGCAGATACGCAGTATTTT. The chain links TRBV7-9 to TRBJ2-3; TRBD1 might be the D (6 bases). Germline CDR1 reads SEHNR; CDR2 reads FQNEAQ (reference sequence). The germline V and J ends were trimmed by 1 base and 4 bases, with 12 bases remaining between them. The CDR3 length is 15 residues.

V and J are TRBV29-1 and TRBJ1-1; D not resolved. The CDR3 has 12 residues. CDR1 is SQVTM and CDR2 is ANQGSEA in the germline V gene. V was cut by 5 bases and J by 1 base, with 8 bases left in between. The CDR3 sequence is CSVITENTEAFF. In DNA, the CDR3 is TGCAGCGTTATTACTGAGAACACTGAAGCTTTCTTT. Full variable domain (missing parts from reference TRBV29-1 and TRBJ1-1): SAVISQKPSRDICQRGTSLTIQCQVDSQVTMMFWYRQQPGQSLTLIATANQGSEATYESGFVIDKFPISRPNLTFSTLTVSNMSPEDSSIYLCSVITENTEAFFGQGTRLTVV.

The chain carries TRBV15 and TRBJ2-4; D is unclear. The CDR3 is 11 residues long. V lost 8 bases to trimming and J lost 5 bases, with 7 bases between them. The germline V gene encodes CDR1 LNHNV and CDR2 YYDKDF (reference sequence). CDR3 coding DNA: TGTGCCACCGAAGGCCAAAACATTCAGTACTTC. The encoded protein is CATEGQNIQYF.

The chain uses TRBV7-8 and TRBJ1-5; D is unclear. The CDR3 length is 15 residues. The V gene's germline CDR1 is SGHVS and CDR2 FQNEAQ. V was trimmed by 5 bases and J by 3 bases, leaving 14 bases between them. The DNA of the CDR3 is TGTGCCAGCAGCGAGAGGGCCCCCCCCAATCAGCCCCAGCATTTT. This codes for CASSERAPPNQPQHF.

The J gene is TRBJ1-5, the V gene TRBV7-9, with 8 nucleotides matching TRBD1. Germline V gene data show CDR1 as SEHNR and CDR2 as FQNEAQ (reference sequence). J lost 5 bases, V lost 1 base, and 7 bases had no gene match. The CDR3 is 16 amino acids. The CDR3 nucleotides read TGTGCCAGCAGCTTAGGTCGTGTGACAGGGGATCAGCCCCAGCATTTT. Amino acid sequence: CASSLGRVTGDQPQHF.

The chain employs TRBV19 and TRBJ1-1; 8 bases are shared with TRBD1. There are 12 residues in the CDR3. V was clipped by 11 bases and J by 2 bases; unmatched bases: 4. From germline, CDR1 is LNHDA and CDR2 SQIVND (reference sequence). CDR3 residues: CASDRGNTEAFF. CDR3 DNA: TGTGCCTCAGACAGGGGAAACACTGAAGCTTTCTTT.

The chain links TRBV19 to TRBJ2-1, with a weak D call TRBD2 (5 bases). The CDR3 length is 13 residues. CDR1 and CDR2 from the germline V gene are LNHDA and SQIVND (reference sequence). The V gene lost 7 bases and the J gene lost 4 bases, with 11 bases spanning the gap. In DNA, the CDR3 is TGTGCCAGTAAGTCTGAGGGTTACAATGAGCAGTTCTTC. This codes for CASKSEGYNEQFF.

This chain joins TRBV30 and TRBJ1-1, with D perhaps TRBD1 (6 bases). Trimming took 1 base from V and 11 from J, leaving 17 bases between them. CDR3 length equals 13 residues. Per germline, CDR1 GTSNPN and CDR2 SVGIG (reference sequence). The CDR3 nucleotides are TGTGCCTGGAGTGCCCTCCCGGGGGCTGGGGCTTTCTTT. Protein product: CAWSALPGAGAFF.

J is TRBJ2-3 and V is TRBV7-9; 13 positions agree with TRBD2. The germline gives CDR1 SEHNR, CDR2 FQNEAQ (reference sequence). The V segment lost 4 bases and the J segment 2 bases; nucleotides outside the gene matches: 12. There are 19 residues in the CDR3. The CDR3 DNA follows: TGTGCCAGCAGCTCCATCCGGACTAGCGGGAGTCCGGCCACAGATACGCAGTATTTT. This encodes CASSSIRTSGSPATDTQYF.

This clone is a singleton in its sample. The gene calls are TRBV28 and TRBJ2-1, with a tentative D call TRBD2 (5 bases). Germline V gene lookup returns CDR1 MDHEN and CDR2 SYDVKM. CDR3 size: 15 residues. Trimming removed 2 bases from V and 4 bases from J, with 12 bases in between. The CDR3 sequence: CASSLEGLMYNEQFF. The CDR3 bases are TGTGCCAGCAGTTTAGAGGGCCTGATGTACAATGAGCAGTTCTTC.

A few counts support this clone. DNA for the CDR3: TGTGCCAGCAGTTTCTCGCTAGCTCGCGAGCAGTACTTC. Encoded protein: CASSFSLAREQYF. The chain carries TRBV28 and TRBJ2-7, with D tentatively TRBD2 (5 bases). The CDR3 runs 13 residues. V lost 3 bases to trimming and J lost 6 bases, with 12 bases between them. Looked up from germline, CDR1 is MDHEN and CDR2 is SYDVKM.

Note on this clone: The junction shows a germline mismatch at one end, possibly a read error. CDR3 DNA: TGTGCCAGCAGTCAAGCAACTAATGAAAAACTGTTTTTT. This translates into CASSQATNEKLFF. The J gene is TRBJ1-4, the V gene TRBV6-1; D uncertain. The CDR3 loop spans 13 amino acids. Germline values: CDR1 MNHNS, CDR2 SASEGT.

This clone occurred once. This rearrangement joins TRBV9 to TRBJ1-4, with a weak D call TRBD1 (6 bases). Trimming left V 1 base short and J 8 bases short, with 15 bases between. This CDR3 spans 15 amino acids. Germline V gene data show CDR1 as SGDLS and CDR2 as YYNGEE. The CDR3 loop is CASSVIGGGNEKLFF. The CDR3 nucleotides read TGTGCCAGCAGCGTAATAGGGGGTGGTAACGAAAAACTGTTTTTT.

In DNA, the CDR3 is TGTGCCAGCAGTTGGGGTGCCGAGCAGTACTTC. Its protein product is CASSWGAEQYF. The chain carries TRBV28 and TRBJ2-7; no definite D call. The germline V gene encodes CDR1 MDHEN and CDR2 SYDVKM. The CDR3 sequence is 11 residues long. The V end lost 4 bases, the J end lost 6 bases, and 7 bases lay between the germline ends.